A selection of T cell receptor beta chains follows, all from one sample in a study of blood T cell repertoires in COVID-19. Only in-frame clones appear in the TCRdb table, and some are missing; sequencing was by immunoSEQ multiplex PCR. The sample carries 160,000 or so clones, about 88% recorded once. The source material was peripheral blood. These receptors all stem from a man aged 55 to 70 with active or convalescent COVID-19. The CDR3 runs from the conserved cysteine through the conserved F or W. A D gene is named only where the DNA matches it firmly. Clone size is not always given. Where it is, it says once, few, many or a class for expanded clones.

D | J | length | V | size | DNA | CDR3
. | TRBJ2-3 | 17 | TRBV4-1 | . | TGCGCCAGCAGCCAAGATGTGGGGCTAGCGAACACAGATACGCAGTATTTT | CASSQDVGLANTDTQYF
. | TRBJ1-2 | 14 | TRBV3-1/TRBV3-2 | . | TGTGCCAGCAGCCATGGACATAGGTCCTATGGCTACACCTTC | CASSHGHRSYGYTF
. | TRBJ2-1 | 15 | TRBV7-2 | . | TGTGCCAGCAGCTCCCAGTTCGGGAGTTACGGTGAGCAGTTCTTC | CASSSQFGSYGEQFF
TRBD2 | TRBJ2-6 | 17 | TRBV5-1 | . | TGCGCCAGCAGCCGACTAGCGGGCAACTCTGGGGCCAACGTCCTGACTTTC | CASSRLAGNSGANVLTF
TRBD2 | TRBJ2-2 | 17 | TRBV11-3 | . | TGTGCCAGCAGCTTCGGGACTAGCGGAATAAACACCGGGGAGCTGTTTTTT | CASSFGTSGINTGELFF
. | TRBJ2-1 | 15 | TRBV5-4 | . | TGTGCCAGCAGCTTCCTCGAGCGCCCCTACAATGAGCAGTTCTTC | CASSFLERPYNEQFF
. | TRBJ1-3 | 15 | TRBV9 | . | TGTGCCAGCAGCGTTGAGCCGAGCTCTGGAAACACCATATATTTT | CASSVEPSSGNTIYF
. | TRBJ2-2 | 13 | TRBV5-4 | . | TGTGCCAGCAGCTCCCCCGGTGCCGGGGAGCTGTTTTTT | CASSSPGAGELFF
TRBD2 | TRBJ2-7 | 13 | TRBV29-1 | . | TGCAGCGTTAGGACTAGCGGGGGCTACGAGCAGTACTTC | CSVRTSGGYEQYF
. | TRBJ1-4 | 16 | TRBV5-1 | . | TGCGCCAGCAGCGAGACAGGCCTAGCAACTAATGAAAAACTGTTTTTT | CASSETGLATNEKLFF
TRBD1 | TRBJ1-2 | 16 | TRBV6-5 | . | TGTGCCAGCAGTTACAGGGACAGGGGGATTCACTATGGCTACACCTTC | CASSYRDRGIHYGYTF
TRBD2 | TRBJ2-7 | 16 | TRBV3-1/TRBV3-2 | . | TGTGCCAGCAGCCGTGCCACTAGCGGGGAAACCTACGAGCAGTACTTC | CASSRATSGETYEQYF
TRBD1 | TRBJ2-5 | 14 | TRBV3-1/TRBV3-2 | . | TGTGCCAGCAGCCAATCGGACAGGGGGGAGACCCAGTACTTC | CASSQSDRGETQYF
TRBD1 | TRBJ1-5 | 15 | TRBV7-2 | once | TGTGCCAGCAGTTTCGGACAGGGAGGCAATCAGCCCCAGCATTTT | CASSFGQGGNQPQHF
. | TRBJ1-2 | 14 | TRBV28 | . | TGTGCCAGCAGTTCCGGGACAAATAACTATGGCTACACCTTC | CASSSGTNNYGYTF
. | TRBJ2-2 | 16 | TRBV6-2/TRBV6-3 | . | TGTGCCAGCAGTTATCGGGCGGGGTTTTACACCGGGGAGCTGTTTTTT | CASSYRAGFYTGELFF
. | TRBJ1-5 | 14 | TRBV7-2 | once | TGTGCCAGCAGCTCGGTAGGAGGCAATCAGCCCCAGCATTTT | CASSSVGGNQPQHF
. | TRBJ2-2 | 15 | TRBV11-2 | . | TGTGCCAGCAGTAATATACAGGGGAACACCGGGGAGCTGTTTTTT | CASSNIQGNTGELFF
TRBD1 | TRBJ1-1 | 18 | TRBV5-1 | . | TGCGCCAGCAGCCTTCGACAGGGTGAGGCGGAACGGCGTGATGAAGCTTTCTTT | CASSLRQGEAERRDEAFF
. | TRBJ2-2 | 14 | TRBV3-1/TRBV3-2 | . | TGTGCCAGCAGCCAAGTTTCAGGGGCCGGGGAGCTGTTTTTT | CASSQVSGAGELFF
. | TRBJ2-7 | 11 | TRBV29-1 | . | TGCAGCGTTGAAGACAACTACGAGCAGTACTTC | CSVEDNYEQYF
TRBD1 | TRBJ2-2 | 18 | TRBV18 | . | TGTGCCAGCTCATCCTTGGACAGGCCACTAAAGAACACCGGGGAGCTGTTTTTT | CASSSLDRPLKNTGELFF
. | TRBJ1-2 | 15 | TRBV6-1 | . | TGTGCCAGCAGTGAAGGGGCAGGATGGAACTATGGCTACACCTTC | CASSEGAGWNYGYTF
. | TRBJ1-2 | 13 | TRBV10-2 | . | TGCGCCAGCCAGCGGGGTCTCGGATATGGCTACACCTTC | CASQRGLGYGYTF
TRBD1 | TRBJ1-6 | 16 | TRBV9 | . | TGTGCCAGCAGCGCTGGGACAGGGTATGGTAATTCACCCCTCCACTTT | CASSAGTGYGNSPLHF
. | TRBJ1-2 | 13 | TRBV11-2 | once | TGTGCCAGCAGCTTAGCAGGGGTCTATGGCTACACCTTC | CASSLAGVYGYTF
. | TRBJ2-1 | 15 | TRBV25-1 | . | TGTGCCAGCAGTGGAGACAGTCTCTCCTACAATGAGCAGTTCTTC | CASSGDSLSYNEQFF
TRBD1 | TRBJ1-1 | 17 | TRBV4-2 | . | TGTGCCAGCAGCCAAGATCTAGGACAGGGGGGGAACACTGAAGCTTTCTTT | CASSQDLGQGGNTEAFF
. | TRBJ2-3 | 18 | TRBV4-1 | once | TGCGCCAGCAGCCAAGAAGGTAGTAGCTCTACTAGCACAGATACGCAGTATTTT | CASSQEGSSSTSTDTQYF
TRBD1 | TRBJ2-2 | 15 | TRBV5-1 | . | TGCGCCAGCAGCTTGGACAGGGGAACGAACGGGGAGCTGTTTTTT | CASSLDRGTNGELFF
. | TRBJ1-2 | 13 | TRBV19 | . | TGTGCCAGTAGTCCCCTTACAGAAAATGGCTACACCTTC | CASSPLTENGYTF
TRBD1 | TRBJ2-2 | 15 | TRBV3-1/TRBV3-2 | . | TGTGCCAGCAGGCGGGACAGGCGGAACACCGGGGAGCTGTTTTTT | CASRRDRRNTGELFF
. | TRBJ1-2 | 12 | TRBV20-1 | . | TGCAGTGCTAGTAAAGGGGGCTATGGCTACACCTTC | CSASKGGYGYTF
. | TRBJ2-7 | 14 | TRBV28 | . | TGTGCCAGCAGCCTGGATCAGGGGTCGGGGGAGCAGTACTTC | CASSLDQGSGEQYF
. | TRBJ1-4 | 15 | TRBV18 | . | TGTGCCAGCTCACCCATCCAGATCTTTAATGAAAAACTGTTTTTT | CASSPIQIFNEKLFF
TRBD2 | TRBJ2-3 | 16 | TRBV4-2 | . | TGTGCCAGCAGCCAACAACTAGCGGGGGACACAGATACGCAGTATTTT | CASSQQLAGDTDTQYF
TRBD1 | TRBJ2-3 | 14 | TRBV27 | . | TGTGCCAGCACCCGACAGGGATACACAGATACGCAGTATTTT | CASTRQGYTDTQYF
TRBD1 | TRBJ2-7 | 15 | TRBV25-1 | . | TGTGCCAGCAAGGGCGTCGGACAGGGGACCTACGAGCAGTACTTC | CASKGVGQGTYEQYF
TRBD2 | TRBJ2-1 | 19 | TRBV24-1 | . | TGTGCCACCAGTGGGAGGACTAGCGGGAGGGCTAGCTCCTACAATGAGCAGTTCTTC | CATSGRTSGRASSYNEQFF
TRBD1 | TRBJ1-5 | 15 | TRBV27 | . | TGTGCCAGCAGTTTAAACAGGGGCGGCAATCAGCCCCAGCATTTT | CASSLNRGGNQPQHF
. | TRBJ2-1 | 15 | TRBV6-2/TRBV6-3 | . | TGTGCCAGCAGTTACTCGAGAGGCAAAAACAATGAGCAGTTCTTC | CASSYSRGKNNEQFF
TRBD1 | TRBJ2-3 | 15 | TRBV5-1 | . | TGCGCCAGCAGCTTGGTAGGGGGCGGAACAGATACGCAGTATTTT | CASSLVGGGTDTQYF
TRBD2 | TRBJ2-5 | 17 | TRBV28 | . | TGTGCCAGCCTTAACTCGGGACTAGCGGGATACGGTGAGACCCAGTACTTC | CASLNSGLAGYGETQYF
TRBD2 | TRBJ2-7 | 18 | TRBV27 | once | TGTGCCAGCAGTTTAGGAAGACTAGCGGGAGGGGGGTCCTACGAGCAGTACTTC | CASSLGRLAGGGSYEQYF
. | TRBJ2-3 | 16 | TRBV19 | . | TGTGCCAGTAGTACACGACAGGCCTCTAGCACAGATACGCAGTATTTT | CASSTRQASSTDTQYF
. | TRBJ2-2 | 15 | TRBV10-1 | once | TGCGCCAGCAGTGAGACGGGAGCGAACACCGGGGAGCTGTTTTTT | CASSETGANTGELFF